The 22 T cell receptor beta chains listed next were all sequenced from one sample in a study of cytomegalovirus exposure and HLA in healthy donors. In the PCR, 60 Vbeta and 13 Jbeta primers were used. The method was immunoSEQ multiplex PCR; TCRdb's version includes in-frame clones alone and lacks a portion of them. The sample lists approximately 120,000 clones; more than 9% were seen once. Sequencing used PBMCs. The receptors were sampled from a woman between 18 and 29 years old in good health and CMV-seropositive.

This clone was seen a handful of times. Written as DNA, the CDR3 is TGTGCCAGCAGCCAGTTCTTATCGTACACCGGGGAGCTGTTTTTT. Protein product: CASSQFLSYTGELFF. The V call is TRBV16, the J call TRBJ2-2; D unclear. Deletions cut 3 bases from V and 3 bases from J, with 11 bases between. This CDR3 region has 15 residues. CDR1 KGHSY and CDR2 FQNENV come from the germline V gene. The full variable domain, in which reference TRBV16 and TRBJ2-2 provide the parts outside the CDR3, is GEEVAQTPKHLVRGEGQKAKLYCAPIKGHSYVFWYQQVLKNEFKFLISFQNENVFDETGMPKERFSAKCLPNSPCSLEIQATKLEDSAVYFCASSQFLSYTGELFFGEGSRLTVL.

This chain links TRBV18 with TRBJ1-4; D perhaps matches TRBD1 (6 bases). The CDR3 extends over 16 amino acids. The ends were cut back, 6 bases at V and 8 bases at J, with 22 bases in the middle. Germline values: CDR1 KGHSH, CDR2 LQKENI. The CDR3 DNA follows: TGTGCCAGCTCCCCGCTTATATTGGGGGCGGGCGAAAAACTGTTTTTT. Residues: CASSPLILGAGEKLFF.

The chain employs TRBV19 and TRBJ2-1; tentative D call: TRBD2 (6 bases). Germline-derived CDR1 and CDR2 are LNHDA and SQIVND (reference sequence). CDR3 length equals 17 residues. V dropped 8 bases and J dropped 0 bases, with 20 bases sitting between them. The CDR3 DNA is TGTGCCAGTCGCGCGACGTATAGCGGAGGCTCCTACAATGAGCAGTTCTTC. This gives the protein CASRATYSGGSYNEQFF.

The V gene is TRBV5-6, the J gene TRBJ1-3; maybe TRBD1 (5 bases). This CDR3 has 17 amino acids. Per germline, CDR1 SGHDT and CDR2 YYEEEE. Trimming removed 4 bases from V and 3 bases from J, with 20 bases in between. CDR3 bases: TGTGCCAGCAGCCTACCGTCGGTGGGGGGATTTGGAAACACCATATATTTT. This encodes CASSLPSVGGFGNTIYF.

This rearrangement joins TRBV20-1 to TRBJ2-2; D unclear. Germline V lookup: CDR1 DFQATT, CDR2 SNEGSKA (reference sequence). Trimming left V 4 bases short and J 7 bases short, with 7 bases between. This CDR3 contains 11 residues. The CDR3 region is CSAIRGGELFF. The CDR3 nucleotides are TGCAGTGCTATCCGAGGCGGGGAGCTGTTTTTT.

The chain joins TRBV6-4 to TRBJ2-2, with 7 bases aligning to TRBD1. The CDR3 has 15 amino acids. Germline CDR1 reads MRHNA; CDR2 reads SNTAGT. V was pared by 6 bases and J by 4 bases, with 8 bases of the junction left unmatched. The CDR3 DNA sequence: TGTGCCAGCAGAAGACAGGGTGGGAGCACCGGGGAGCTGTTTTTT. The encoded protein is CASRRQGGSTGELFF.

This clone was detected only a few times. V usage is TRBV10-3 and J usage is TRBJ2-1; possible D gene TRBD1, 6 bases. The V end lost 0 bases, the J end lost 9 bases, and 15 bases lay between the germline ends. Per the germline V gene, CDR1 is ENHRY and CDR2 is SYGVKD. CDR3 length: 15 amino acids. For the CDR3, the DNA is TGTGCCATCAGTGAGTCCGGCCAGGGGAGAATTGAGCAGTTCTTC. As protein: CAISESGQGRIEQFF.

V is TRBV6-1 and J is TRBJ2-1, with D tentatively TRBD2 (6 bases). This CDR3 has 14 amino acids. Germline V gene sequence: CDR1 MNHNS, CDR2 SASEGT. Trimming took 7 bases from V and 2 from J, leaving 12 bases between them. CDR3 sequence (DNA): TGTGCCAGCATTGGGACTCCCCCCTACAATGAGCAGTTCTTC. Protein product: CASIGTPPYNEQFF.

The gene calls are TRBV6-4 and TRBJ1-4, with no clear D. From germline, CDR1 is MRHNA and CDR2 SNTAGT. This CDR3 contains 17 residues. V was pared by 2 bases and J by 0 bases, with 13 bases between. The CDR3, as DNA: TGTGCCAGCAGTGACAGGACGGACTTAGCAACTAATGAAAAACTGTTTTTT. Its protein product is CASSDRTDLATNEKLFF.

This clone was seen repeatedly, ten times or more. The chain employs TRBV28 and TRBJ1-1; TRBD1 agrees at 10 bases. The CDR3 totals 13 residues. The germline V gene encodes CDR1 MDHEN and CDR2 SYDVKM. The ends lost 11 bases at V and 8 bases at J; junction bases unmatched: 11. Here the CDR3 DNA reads TGTGCCTCCCTAGTGGGGGACAGGGGAGAAGCTTTCTTT. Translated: CASLVGDRGEAFF.

The CDR3 nucleotides read TGTGCCAGCAGCTTAGTATTCCATGAGCAGTTCTTC. Translating it yields CASSLVFHEQFF. The V and J genes are TRBV11-2 and TRBJ2-1; no clear D gene. The CDR3 is made up of 12 amino acids. Germline V CDR1 and CDR2: SGHAT, FQNNGV. The V end lost 1 base, the J end lost 8 bases, and 6 bases lay between the germline ends.

The CDR3 nucleotides are TGTGCCAGCAGCAAGGGCGGGGCGGGACAAGAGACCCAGTACTTC. This sequence encodes CASSKGGAGQETQYF. The chain couples TRBV14 to TRBJ2-5; the D gene is possibly TRBD2 (6 bases). Deletions cut 5 bases from V and 2 bases from J, with 15 bases between. Germline loops: CDR1 SGHDN, CDR2 FVKESK. There are 15 residues in the CDR3.

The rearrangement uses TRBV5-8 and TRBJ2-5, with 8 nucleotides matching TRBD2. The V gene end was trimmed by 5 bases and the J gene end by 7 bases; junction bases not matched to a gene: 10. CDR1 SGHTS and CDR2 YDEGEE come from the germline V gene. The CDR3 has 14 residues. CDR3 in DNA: TGTGCCAGCAGGAATTTGGACGGGAGGGGGACCCAGTACTTC. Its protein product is CASRNLDGRGTQYF.

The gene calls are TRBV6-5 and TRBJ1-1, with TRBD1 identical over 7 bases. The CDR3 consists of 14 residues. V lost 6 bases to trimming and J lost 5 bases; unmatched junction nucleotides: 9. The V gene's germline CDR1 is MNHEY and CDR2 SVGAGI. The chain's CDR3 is CASSGTAQRTEAFF. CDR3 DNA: TGTGCCAGCAGCGGGACAGCGCAGCGGACTGAAGCTTTCTTT.

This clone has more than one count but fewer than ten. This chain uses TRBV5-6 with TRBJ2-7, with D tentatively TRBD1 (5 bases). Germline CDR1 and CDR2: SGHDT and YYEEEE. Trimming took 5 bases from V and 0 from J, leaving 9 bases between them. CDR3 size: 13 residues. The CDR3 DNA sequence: TGTGCCAGCAGGCAGGGCTTCTCCTACGAGCAGTACTTC. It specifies CASRQGFSYEQYF.

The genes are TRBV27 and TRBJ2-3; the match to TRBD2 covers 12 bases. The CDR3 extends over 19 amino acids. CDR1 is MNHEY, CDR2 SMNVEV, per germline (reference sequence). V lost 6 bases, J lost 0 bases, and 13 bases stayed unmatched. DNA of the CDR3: TGTGCCAGCAGACCAGCTAGCGGGAGGGCCTTCATTAGCACAGATACGCAGTATTTT. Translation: CASRPASGRAFISTDTQYF.

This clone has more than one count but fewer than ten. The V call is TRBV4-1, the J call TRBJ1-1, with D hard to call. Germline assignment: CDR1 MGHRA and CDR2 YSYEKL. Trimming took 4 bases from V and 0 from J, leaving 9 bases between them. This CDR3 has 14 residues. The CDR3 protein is CASSPTQMNTEAFF. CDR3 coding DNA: TGCGCCAGCAGCCCGACTCAAATGAACACTGAAGCTTTCTTT.

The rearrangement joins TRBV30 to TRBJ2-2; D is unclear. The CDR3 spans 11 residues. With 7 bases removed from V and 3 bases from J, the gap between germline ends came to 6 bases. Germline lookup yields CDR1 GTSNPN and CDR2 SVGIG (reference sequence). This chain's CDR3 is CASTDTGELFF. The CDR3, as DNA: TGTGCCTCCACGGACACCGGGGAGCTGTTTTTT. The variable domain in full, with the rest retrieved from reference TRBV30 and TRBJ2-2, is SQTIHQWPATLVQPVGSPLSLECTVEGTSNPNLYWYRQAAGRGLQLLFYSVGIGQISSEVPQNLSASRPQDRQFILSSKKLLLSDSGFYLCASTDTGELFFGEGSRLTVL.

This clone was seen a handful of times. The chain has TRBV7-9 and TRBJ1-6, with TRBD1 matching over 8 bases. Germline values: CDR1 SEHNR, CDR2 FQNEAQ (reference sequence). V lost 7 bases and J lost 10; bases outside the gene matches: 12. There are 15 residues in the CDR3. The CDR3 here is CASTDTQGARSPLHF. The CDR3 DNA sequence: TGTGCCAGCACCGACACTCAGGGGGCACGGTCACCCCTCCACTTT.

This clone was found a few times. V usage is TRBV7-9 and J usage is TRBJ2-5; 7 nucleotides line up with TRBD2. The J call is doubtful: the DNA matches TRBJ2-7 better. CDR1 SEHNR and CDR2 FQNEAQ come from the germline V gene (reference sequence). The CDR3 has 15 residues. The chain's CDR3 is CASSSEGREAYEQYF. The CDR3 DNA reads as TGTGCCAGCAGCTCAGAGGGACGGGAGGCCTACGAGCAGTACTTC.

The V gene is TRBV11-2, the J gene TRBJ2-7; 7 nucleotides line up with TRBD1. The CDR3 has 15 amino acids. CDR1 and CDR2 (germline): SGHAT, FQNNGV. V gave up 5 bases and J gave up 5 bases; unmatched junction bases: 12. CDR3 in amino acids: CASSGTGTAAHEQYF. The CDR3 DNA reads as TGTGCCAGCAGCGGTACCGGGACAGCGGCCCACGAGCAGTACTTC.

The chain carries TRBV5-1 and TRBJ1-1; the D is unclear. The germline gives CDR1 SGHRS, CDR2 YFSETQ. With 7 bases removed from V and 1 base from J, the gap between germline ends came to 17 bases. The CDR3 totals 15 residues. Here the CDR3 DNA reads TGCGCCAGCCCTCCCCCTGCAGTCCCGAACACTGAAGCTTTCTTT. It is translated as CASPPPAVPNTEAFF.